The clone carrying this T cell receptor (beta chain) was observed a handful of times. TCRdb processed the 5' RACE reads anew with MiXCR; each CDR3 protein has one entry. This sample has about 92,000 distinct CDR3 sequences, with about 12% found just once. These data originate in a study of spatial heterogeneity in lung cancer. Time point denoted: sample taken at primary tumor resection. V was shortened by 3 bases and J by 0 bases, with 8 bases between the two germline ends. CDR3 size: 14 residues. This specimen consisted of PBMCs, obtained at surgery. The TCR was taken from a male donor with early-stage non-small cell lung cancer. The V and J genes are TRBV12-3 or TRBV12-4 and TRBJ1-1, with D hard to call. The CDR3 here is CASSFGGLNTEAFF. For the CDR3, the DNA is TGTGCCAGCAGTTTTGGTGGGTTGAACACTGAAGCTTTCTTT.